These 13 T cell receptor beta chains were all obtained from the same sample, sequenced in a study of blood T cell repertoires in COVID-19. Generated by immunoSEQ multiplex PCR, the TCRdb table keeps only in-frame clones and is missing some. The table shows around 140,000 clones, with around nine tenths occurring only once. Source material: peripheral blood. These receptors all stem from a woman between 65 and 79 years old with COVID-19, enrolled during active disease.

This clone appeared a few times. This sequence joins TRBV6-2 or TRBV6-3 and TRBJ2-5; 7 bases fit TRBD1. The CDR3 length is 17 residues. Trimming cost V 0 bases and J 3 bases; bases outside gene matches: 10. From germline, CDR1 is MNHEY and CDR2 SVGEGT. CDR3 sequence (DNA): TGTGCCAGCAGTTACTCGACGGACAGGCTCGAAGAAGAGACCCAGTACTTC. This codes for CASSYSTDRLEEETQYF.

This clone was counted a single time. V usage is TRBV18 and J usage is TRBJ2-6; 8 nucleotides agree with TRBD1. The germline CDR1 and CDR2 sequences are KGHSH and LQKENI. V gave up 3 bases and J gave up 0 bases; unmatched junction bases: 4. The CDR3 is 17 amino acids. The CDR3 is CASSPRTGTSGANVLTF. The CDR3 bases are TGTGCCAGCTCACCGAGGACAGGGACCTCTGGGGCCAACGTCCTGACTTTC.

The chain carries TRBV25-1 and TRBJ1-2; 12 bases fit TRBD1. Germline lookup yields CDR1 MGHDK and CDR2 SYGVNS. The CDR3 runs to 16 residues. After removal of 3 bases from V and 8 bases from J, the junction contained 10 bases not matched to a gene. The CDR3 spells CASSDPQMGTGGGYTF. The CDR3 DNA reads TGTGCCAGCAGTGATCCTCAAATGGGGACAGGGGGCGGCTACACCTTC.

This chain links TRBV7-9 with TRBJ1-1; the D is unclear. CDR3 size: 15 residues. V dropped 2 bases and J dropped 6 bases, with 16 bases sitting between them. From germline, CDR1 is SEHNR and CDR2 FQNEAQ (reference sequence). CDR3 sequence reads: CASSLREVKRPEAFF. In nucleotides, the CDR3 is TGTGCCAGCAGCTTAAGAGAGGTTAAAAGGCCTGAAGCTTTCTTT.

The rearrangement links TRBV5-4 to TRBJ2-3; 12 positions agree with TRBD2. The CDR3 extends over 12 amino acids. V dropped 4 bases and J dropped 9; count of bases not matched to a gene: 0. Per the germline V gene, CDR1 is SGHNT and CDR2 is YYREEE (reference sequence). CDR3 sequence reads: CASSGLAGTQYF. The CDR3 coding sequence is TGTGCCAGCAGCGGACTAGCGGGGACGCAGTATTTT.

This clone was seen a single time. The chain is built from TRBV28 and TRBJ1-4; 8 bases are a match to TRBD1. This CDR3 region has 14 residues. Germline-derived CDR1 and CDR2 are MDHEN and SYDVKM. The J segment lost 7 bases and the V segment lost 5 bases, leaving 6 bases of the junction unmatched. DNA for the CDR3: TGTGCCAGCAGTAAACAGGGGGAAGGTGAAAAACTGTTTTTT. Its protein is CASSKQGEGEKLFF. Looking up the rest from reference TRBV28 and TRBJ1-4 gives the full variable domain: DVKVTQSSRYLVKRTGEKVFLECVQDMDHENMFWYRQDPGLGLRLIYFSYDVKMKEKGDIPEGYSVSREKKERFSLILESASTNQTSMYLCASSKQGEGEKLFFGSGTQLSVL.

This chain connects TRBV5-4 to TRBJ1-1; tentatively, D is TRBD1 (6 bases). The V end was cut by 0 bases, the J end by 0 bases, with 18 bases between. Germline lookup yields CDR1 SGHNT and CDR2 YYREEE (reference sequence). This CDR3 contains 18 residues. CDR3 amino acids: CASSLAGKGGGLNTEAFF. The CDR3 DNA reads as TGTGCCAGCAGCTTGGCCGGGAAAGGGGGGGGGTTGAACACTGAAGCTTTCTTT.

The sample holds one count of this clone. V and J are TRBV6-5 and TRBJ1-1, with D possibly TRBD1 on 5 matching bases. The V gene's germline CDR1 is MNHEY and CDR2 SVGAGI. V lost 2 bases to trimming and J lost 2 bases, with 15 bases between them. This CDR3 is built from 16 residues. The chain's CDR3 is CASSYDWGVGNTEAFF. The CDR3, as DNA: TGTGCCAGCAGTTACGATTGGGGGGTTGGAAACACTGAAGCTTTCTTT.

The V call is TRBV19, the J call TRBJ1-1, with D unclear. From germline, CDR1 is LNHDA and CDR2 SQIVND (reference sequence). The CDR3 extends over 13 amino acids. The ends were cut back, 2 bases at V and 8 bases at J, with 12 bases in the middle. In nucleotides, the CDR3 is TGTGCCAGTAGTATAACTTTCCAATCCGAAGCTTTCTTT. Translation gives CASSITFQSEAFF.

V usage is TRBV20-1 and J usage is TRBJ2-3; 7 positions agree with TRBD2. This CDR3 region has 11 residues. V was pared by 5 bases and J by 14 bases, with 10 bases of the junction left unmatched. From germline, CDR1 is DFQATT and CDR2 SNEGSKA (reference sequence). The DNA of the CDR3 is TGCAGTGCTGGCCGGGACTATCATCGGTATTTT. Residues: CSAGRDYHRYF.

The chain joins TRBV10-3 to TRBJ2-7; D is unresolved. Germline CDR1 and CDR2: ENHRY and SYGVKD. V lost 0 bases to trimming and J lost 2 bases, with 11 bases between them. CDR3 length equals 15 residues. CDR3 sequence (DNA): TGTGCCATCAGTGAGTCGCGGCAGACGACCTACGAGCAGTACTTC. Amino acids: CAISESRQTTYEQYF.

This clone was seen only once. The chain employs TRBV10-3 and TRBJ1-4; no clear D. The CDR3 is 13 residues long. The V end lost 7 bases, the J end lost 8 bases, and 14 bases lay between the germline ends. Germline V gene lookup returns CDR1 ENHRY and CDR2 SYGVKD. As DNA, the CDR3 is TGTGCCATCAAATCGGACTTAGAAGAAAAACTGTTTTTT. Translation: CAIKSDLEEKLFF.

The V gene is TRBV18, the J gene TRBJ1-5; the match to TRBD1 covers 9 bases. This CDR3 region has 14 residues. The germline gives CDR1 KGHSH, CDR2 LQKENI. V lost 3 bases and J lost 9; bases outside the gene matches: 6. The CDR3 region is CASSPGQGMPPQHF. CDR3 DNA sequence: TGTGCCAGCTCACCGGGACAGGGAATGCCGCCCCAGCATTTT.